These 31 T cell receptor beta chains share one sample of origin, sequenced in a study of shared clonotypes between healthy human individuals. Method: immunoSEQ multiplex PCR; TCRdb's copy keeps in-frame clones and lacks some. The data hold about 1.5 million clones, with approximately 98% observed a single time. The specimen was naive CD4+ T cells sorted from blood. Described subset: CD45RA+ positively selected. Receptor source: a man aged 25-45 years in good health.

The chain uses TRBV11-2 and TRBJ2-7, with 9 bases lining up with TRBD1. V gave up 3 bases and J gave up 0 bases; unmatched junction bases: 3. The germline V gene encodes CDR1 SGHAT and CDR2 FQNNGV. CDR3 length equals 15 residues. The CDR3 DNA follows: TGTGCCAGCAGCTTCGGGACAGGGAGCTCCTACGAGCAGTACTTC. It codes for CASSFGTGSSYEQYF.

The chain has TRBV9 and TRBJ1-4, with D maybe TRBD1 (5 bases). The germline V gene has CDR1 SGDLS and CDR2 YYNGEE. The CDR3 runs to 15 residues. V lost 3 bases and J lost 5, with 14 bases in between. The CDR3 reads CASSAPTGGNEKLFF. DNA for the CDR3: TGTGCCAGCAGCGCCCCGACCGGGGGGAATGAAAAACTGTTTTTT.

The chain employs TRBV19 and TRBJ1-1; D is uncertain. Germline CDR1 and CDR2: LNHDA and SQIVND (reference sequence). Trimming removed 5 bases at V and 4 bases at J, with 5 bases between. This CDR3 comprises 11 residues. CDR3 DNA sequence: TGTGCCAGTAGTCCTTCCACTGAAGCTTTCTTT. Translating gives CASSPSTEAFF.

The chain has TRBV4-1 and TRBJ2-7; perhaps TRBD2 as D (5 bases). Germline CDR1 and CDR2: MGHRA and YSYEKL. CDR3 length: 14 residues. Deletions cut 3 bases from V and 5 bases from J, with 14 bases between. The CDR3, as DNA: TGCGCCAGCAGCCAGAGGACTTCCATGGACGAGCAGTACTTC. Protein sequence: CASSQRTSMDEQYF.

The chain links TRBV18 to TRBJ1-5; the match to TRBD1 covers 7 bases. The trim removed 6 bases at V and 10 bases at J, leaving 9 bases unmatched. The CDR3 extends over 13 amino acids. The germline gives CDR1 KGHSH, CDR2 LQKENI. The CDR3 DNA reads as TGTGCCAGCTCTATGGACAGGCCAGGCCCCCAGCATTTT. Translation gives CASSMDRPGPQHF.

This clone was recorded only once. The chain links TRBV5-1 to TRBJ2-1; the match to TRBD2 covers 10 bases. The CDR3 is made up of 13 amino acids. V lost 5 bases, J lost 8 bases, and 4 bases stayed unmatched. CDR1 is SGHRS, CDR2 YFSETQ, per germline. In DNA, the CDR3 is TGCGCCAGCAGACTAGCGGGATCCGATGAGCAGTTCTTC. As protein: CASRLAGSDEQFF.

The rearrangement joins TRBV5-1 to TRBJ1-1, with TRBD1 matching 7 bases. The CDR3 runs 15 residues. The junction had 7 bases not matched to a gene; V was cut back by 0 bases and J by 5 bases. The germline V gene encodes CDR1 SGHRS and CDR2 YFSETQ. The CDR3 coding sequence is TGCGCCAGCAGCTTGGAGGGCAGGGGGTCGACTGAAGCTTTCTTT. Amino acids: CASSLEGRGSTEAFF.

V and J are TRBV27 and TRBJ1-1, with D unresolved. Germline CDR1 and CDR2: MNHEY and SMNVEV (reference sequence). This CDR3 comprises 14 residues. Trimming removed 7 bases at V and 1 base at J, with 13 bases between. The CDR3 nucleotides read TGTGCCAGCAACAGCCTGACAAGGAACACTGAAGCTTTCTTT. It codes for CASNSLTRNTEAFF.

This chain uses TRBV4-3 with TRBJ2-1, with 10 bases fitting TRBD2. J gave up 0 bases and V 0 bases, and 11 bases lay outside the gene matches. The germline gives CDR1 LGHNA, CDR2 YSLEER. CDR3 length equals 20 residues. DNA of the CDR3: TGCGCCAGCAGCCAAGAGATGAGACTAGCGGGCCTTTCCTCCTACAATGAGCAGTTCTTC. This sequence encodes CASSQEMRLAGLSSYNEQFF.

This chain joins TRBV18 and TRBJ1-1; D perhaps matches TRBD1 (5 bases). Germline CDR1 is KGHSH and CDR2 is LQKENI. The CDR3 is 14 residues long. Trimming took off 3 bases at V and 4 bases at J, with 12 bases between the two ends. The CDR3 here is CASSPGGDGTEAFF. The CDR3 DNA reads TGTGCCAGCTCACCCGGGGGGGATGGCACTGAAGCTTTCTTT.

This clone was counted a single time. The genes are TRBV30 and TRBJ2-1; weak D call: TRBD2 (5 bases). Trimming cost V 1 base and J 12 bases, with 16 bases left between them. The CDR3 spans 13 residues. Looked up from germline, CDR1 is GTSNPN and CDR2 is SVGIG (reference sequence). CDR3 nucleotides: TGTGCCTGGAGTGAATCGGTGGGCGGAGGGCAGTTCTTC. Protein sequence: CAWSESVGGGQFF.

The gene calls are TRBV10-3 and TRBJ2-1; D unresolved. The CDR3 has 12 residues. CDR1 ENHRY and CDR2 SYGVKD come from the germline V gene. V was pared by 6 bases and J by 7 bases, with 10 bases between. CDR3 loop: CAISTAMNEQFF. As DNA, the CDR3 is TGTGCCATCAGCACGGCGATGAATGAGCAGTTCTTC.

This chain connects TRBV10-1 to TRBJ2-7; D remains unclear. V shed 8 bases and J shed 4 bases, with 3 bases lying between them. Germline lookup yields CDR1 WNHNN and CDR2 SYGVQD (reference sequence). CDR3 length: 9 amino acids. For the CDR3, the DNA is TGCGCCAGCGAATACGAGCAGTACTTC. Protein product: CASEYEQYF.

This clone was counted once. The chain is built from TRBV10-2 and TRBJ1-4, with D hard to call. This CDR3 comprises 14 residues. Germline CDR1 WSHSY, CDR2 SAAADI. Deletions cut 3 bases from V and 2 bases from J, with 7 bases between. The CDR3 region is CASSERGTNEKLFF. The CDR3, as DNA: TGCGCCAGCAGTGAAAGAGGCACTAATGAAAAACTGTTTTTT.

V usage is TRBV5-5 and J usage is TRBJ1-1; the D is unclear. The germline CDR1 and CDR2 sequences are SGHKS and YYEKEE (reference sequence). The V end lost 1 base, the J end lost 5 bases, and 0 bases lay between the germline ends. CDR3 size: 10 residues. The CDR3 nucleotides read TGTGCCAGCAGCTTGACTGAAGCTTTCTTT. Its protein is CASSLTEAFF.

J is TRBJ1-5 and V is TRBV23-1; D perhaps matches TRBD1 (6 bases). TRBV23-1 is identified as an open reading frame with a role that is uncertain. The length of the CDR3 is 16 residues. The ends were cut back, 0 bases at V and 6 bases at J, with 15 bases in the middle. This CDR3 reads CASSQSRQGYGQPQHF. CDR3 DNA sequence: TGCGCCAGCAGTCAATCGAGGCAGGGGTATGGTCAGCCCCAGCATTTT.

With respect to this clone: Additional DNA sequences in this sample encode the identical CDR3. The chain employs TRBV19 and TRBJ1-1; D unclear. This CDR3 region has 15 residues. Germline V CDR1 and CDR2: LNHDA, SQIVND (reference sequence). V lost 1 base and J 1 base, leaving 10 bases between the germline ends. The CDR3 spells CASSIGGRRNTEAFF. DNA for the CDR3: TGTGCCAGTAGTATAGGTGGACGGCGGAACACTGAAGCTTTCTTT.

Notes on this clone: Other DNA sequences from this sample encode an identical CDR3 as well. The chain employs TRBV9 and TRBJ2-7; D may be TRBD1 or TRBD2 (5 bases each). The germline V gene has CDR1 SGDLS and CDR2 YYNGEE. The CDR3 runs to 15 residues. The V end was cut by 0 bases, the J end by 2 bases, with 12 bases between. The CDR3 bases are TGTGCCAGCAGCGTAGGGGCCGGGACCGCCTACGAGCAGTACTTC. Its translation is CASSVGAGTAYEQYF.

V is TRBV2 and J is TRBJ2-7; D is uncertain. Germline CDR1 is SNHLY and CDR2 is FYNNEI. Deletions cut 8 bases from V and 3 bases from J, with 17 bases between. This CDR3 has 14 residues. Here the CDR3 DNA reads TGTGCCAGCCAAACCCAGCGCACAAACTACGAGCAGTACTTC. Translated, it gives CASQTQRTNYEQYF. Based on the CDR3 plus reference TRBV2 and TRBJ2-7, the full variable domain is EPEVTQTPSHQVTQMGQEVILRCVPISNHLYFYWYRQILGQKVEFLVSFYNNEISEKSEIFDDQFSVERPDGSNFTLKIRSTKLEDSAMYFCASQTQRTNYEQYFGPGTRLTVT.

This clone was detected once. The chain has TRBV4-1 and TRBJ1-5; no clear D. V shed 1 base and J shed 7 bases, with 11 bases lying between them. Germline V CDR1 and CDR2: MGHRA, YSYEKL. The CDR3 loop spans 14 amino acids. CDR3 in amino acids: CASSQASLDQPQHF. The CDR3 DNA follows: TGCGCCAGCAGCCAAGCGTCCCTTGACCAGCCCCAGCATTTT.

The rearrangement joins TRBV18 to TRBJ2-5; TRBD2 matches 8 bases. The CDR3 extends over 14 amino acids. V dropped 2 bases and J dropped 3; count of bases not matched to a gene: 2. Germline V gene lookup returns CDR1 KGHSH and CDR2 LQKENI. CDR3 sequence: CASSPFGGEETQYF. The CDR3, as DNA: TGTGCCAGCTCACCATTCGGGGGGGAAGAGACCCAGTACTTC.

The chain links TRBV18 to TRBJ2-1; 7 positions match TRBD2. The CDR3 spans 15 residues. CDR1 and CDR2 from the germline V gene are KGHSH and LQKENI. Losses at the gene ends were 5 bases for V and 2 bases for J; bases not matched to a gene: 6. CDR3 nucleotide sequence: TGTGCCAGCTCAACTCAGGGAGGGACCTACAATGAGCAGTTCTTC. Its translation is CASSTQGGTYNEQFF.

This clone was seen a single time. The rearrangement links TRBV15 to TRBJ2-7; D might be TRBD1 (5 bases). CDR1 LNHNV and CDR2 YYDKDF come from the germline V gene (reference sequence). There are 15 residues in the CDR3. V was shortened by 6 bases and J by 6 bases, with 21 bases between the two germline ends. In nucleotides, the CDR3 is TGTGCCACCAGTACCGGACACCAAAAGGTCTCCGAGCAGTACTTC. Translation gives CATSTGHQKVSEQYF.

As concerns this clone: The same CDR3 also results from other DNA sequences found in this sample. V gene TRBV29-1 combines with J gene TRBJ2-7, with 8 bases lining up with TRBD1. The V and J ends lost 6 bases and 4 bases, in that order; junction bases with no gene match: 8. Germline lookup yields CDR1 SQVTM and CDR2 ANQGSEA. This CDR3 is built from 13 residues. The CDR3 is CSVRPGGTYEQYF. The CDR3 nucleotides read TGCAGCGTCCGGCCAGGGGGCACTTACGAGCAGTACTTC.

The rearrangement links TRBV28 to TRBJ2-3; D gene uncertain. Trimming cost V 5 bases and J 2 bases, with 5 bases left between them. The CDR3 is 12 residues long. CDR1 and CDR2 from the germline V gene are MDHEN and SYDVKM. The CDR3 DNA reads as TGTGCCAGCAGTATCCCCACAGATACGCAGTATTTT. As protein: CASSIPTDTQYF.

V usage is TRBV5-4 and J usage is TRBJ2-7, with unresolved D. The CDR3 consists of 15 residues. Germline assignment: CDR1 SGHNT and CDR2 YYREEE (reference sequence). V was shortened by 1 base and J by 7 bases, with 18 bases between the two germline ends. CDR3 amino acids: CASSLSIGPPDEQYF. CDR3 in DNA: TGTGCCAGCAGCTTGAGTATCGGGCCTCCGGATGAGCAGTACTTC.

V is TRBV29-1 and J is TRBJ2-1; maybe TRBD1 (5 bases). The CDR3 contains 14 residues. Trimming pared 8 bases from V and 9 bases from J, leaving 23 bases between. Germline assignment: CDR1 SQVTM and CDR2 ANQGSEA. The CDR3 loop is CSLGRWGLSGEQFF. The CDR3 DNA reads TGCAGCCTGGGGCGGTGGGGCCTTTCAGGTGAGCAGTTCTTC.

A remark on this clone: The sample carries other DNA sequences with the same CDR3. The chain combines TRBV28 with TRBJ2-2; D is uncertain. Germline-derived CDR1 and CDR2 are MDHEN and SYDVKM. V lost 4 bases and J 0 bases, leaving 9 bases between the germline ends. The CDR3 is 15 amino acids. CDR3 region: CASSSPGPNTGELFF. The CDR3 nucleotides read TGTGCCAGCAGTTCCCCGGGCCCGAACACCGGGGAGCTGTTTTTT.

Regarding this clone: The same CDR3 can be traced to other DNA sequences in this sample. The chain carries TRBV6-5 and TRBJ2-3; D is undetermined. The CDR3 spans 12 residues. The V end was cut by 6 bases, the J end by 2 bases, with 6 bases between. CDR1 and CDR2 from the germline V gene are MNHEY and SVGAGI. For the CDR3, the DNA is TGTGCCAGCAGCCAAAACACAGATACGCAGTATTTT. It yields the protein CASSQNTDTQYF.

The chain uses TRBV2 and TRBJ1-4; D perhaps matches TRBD1 (6 bases). Trimming stripped 7 bases from V and 8 bases from J, with 14 bases between. Germline lookup yields CDR1 SNHLY and CDR2 FYNNEI. This CDR3 has 13 residues. Written as DNA, the CDR3 is TGTGCCAGCAACAGGGAGTTGGACGAAAAACTGTTTTTT. Protein: CASNRELDEKLFF.

CDR3 amino acids: CASGRAGPYEQYF. CDR3 in DNA: TGTGCCAGCGGAAGGGCGGGACCCTACGAGCAGTACTTC. This chain links TRBV14 with TRBJ2-7, with a weak D call TRBD2 (6 bases). The ends were cut back, 8 bases at V and 2 bases at J, with 13 bases in the middle. The CDR3 consists of 13 residues. Germline V CDR1 and CDR2: SGHDN, FVKESK.